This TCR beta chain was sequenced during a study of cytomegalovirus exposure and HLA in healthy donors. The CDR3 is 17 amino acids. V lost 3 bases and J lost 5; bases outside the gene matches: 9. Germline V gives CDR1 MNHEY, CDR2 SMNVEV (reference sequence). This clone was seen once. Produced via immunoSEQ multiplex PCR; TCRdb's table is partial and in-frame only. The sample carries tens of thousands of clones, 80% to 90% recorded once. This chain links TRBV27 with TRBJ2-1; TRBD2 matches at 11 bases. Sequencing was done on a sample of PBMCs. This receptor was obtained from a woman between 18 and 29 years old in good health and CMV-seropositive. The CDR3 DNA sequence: TGTGCCAGCAGTTTTAGCGGGAGGGCCGGGGGAGACAATGAGCAGTTCTTC. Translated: CASSFSGRAGGDNEQFF.